A selection of T cell receptor beta chains follows, all from one sample in a study of human T cells and chemical hapten exposure. From the RACE reads, TCRdb called clonotypes with MiXCR, one entry per CDR3 protein. The sample includes fewer than 300,000 distinct CDR3 sequences, about 9.4% of them seen just once. This material consisted of whole blood, taken in connection with sensitization to the hapten diphenylcyclopropenone (DPC). These TCRs come from a woman in her thirties or forties with alopecia areata. Some clones in this sample may be carry-over from other donors' samples. The CDR3 runs from the conserved cysteine through the conserved F or W. Each record gives: V gene, D gene, clone size, J gene, CDR3 protein, CDR3 DNA. A D gene is named only where the DNA matches it firmly. Clone size appears in some rows only: once, few, many, or a class for an expanded clone.

TRBV25-1	NA	NA	TRBJ2-1	CASSESTGHSYSEQFF	TGTGCCAGCAGTGAATCTACAGGGCACTCCTACAGTGAGCAGTTCTTC
TRBV4-2	NA	few	TRBJ2-3	CASSQERLTDTQYF	TGTGCCAGCAGCCAAGAACGGTTGACAGATACGCAGTATTTT
TRBV7-2	TRBD2	many	TRBJ2-1	CASSPTGGNEQFF	TGTGCCAGCAGCCCAACGGGGGGAAATGAGCAGTTCTTC
TRBV28	TRBD2	NA	TRBJ2-7	CATGLADQFQQYF	TGTGCCACCGGACTAGCGGACCAATTCCAGCAGTACTTC
TRBV28	NA	many	TRBJ1-1	CASSLSGGLTEAFF	TGTGCCAGCAGTTTATCGGGGGGTCTTACTGAAGCTTTCTTT
TRBV7-2	NA	many	TRBJ2-3	CASSRADTQYF	TGTGCCAGCAGTCGGGCCGATACGCAGTATTTT
TRBV15	TRBD1	NA	TRBJ1-1	CATSGWTGGTEAFF	TGTGCCACCAGCGGCTGGACAGGGGGCACTGAAGCTTTCTTT
TRBV5-1	NA	NA	TRBJ2-3	CASRASDTQYF	TGCGCCAGCAGGGCCTCAGATACGCAGTATTTT
TRBV6-2/TRBV6-3	TRBD2	many	TRBJ2-7	CASSNLAGFFSYEQYF	TGTGCCAGCAGCAATTTAGCGGGATTTTTCTCCTACGAGCAGTACTTC
TRBV27	NA	many	TRBJ2-2	CASSLSANTGELFF	TGTGCCAGCAGTTTGTCAGCGAACACCGGGGAGCTGTTTTTT
TRBV5-1	TRBD2	few	TRBJ2-7	CASTPGLAGEREQYF	TGCGCCAGCACCCCCGGACTAGCGGGAGAACGCGAGCAGTACTTC
TRBV6-1	TRBD1	NA	TRBJ2-7	CAGGQGPPYEQYF	TGTGCCGGGGGACAGGGGCCTCCCTACGAGCAGTACTTC
TRBV5-1	TRBD2	NA	TRBJ2-7	CASSLNLLAGGYEQYF	TGCGCCAGCAGCTTGAATCTCCTTGCGGGGGGCTACGAGCAGTACTTC
TRBV5-1	TRBD1	few	TRBJ2-5	CASSLPRQGQETQYF	TGCGCCAGCAGCTTGCCTCGACAGGGACAAGAGACCCAGTACTTC
TRBV5-1	TRBD1	NA	TRBJ1-5	CASRRTGGLHQPQHF	TGCGCCAGCAGGAGGACAGGGGGTCTCCATCAGCCCCAGCATTTT
TRBV28	NA	few	TRBJ1-5	CASRRTGGSASNQPQHF	TGTGCCAGCAGACGGACGGGCGGGTCGGCTAGCAATCAGCCCCAGCATTTT
TRBV4-3	NA	NA	TRBJ2-2	CASSQVPGGPGELFF	TGCGCCAGCAGCCAAGTACCCGGGGGACCCGGGGAGCTGTTTTTT
TRBV28	NA	NA	TRBJ2-2	CASSYRMGGELFF	TGTGCCAGCAGTTATCGCATGGGCGGGGAGCTGTTTTTT
TRBV29-1	TRBD2	many	TRBJ2-1	CSVEGTSGRAEQFF	TGCAGCGTTGAGGGGACTAGCGGGAGGGCCGAGCAGTTCTTC
TRBV28	NA	many	TRBJ1-1	CASTRVDTEAFF	TGTGCCAGCACAAGGGTGGACACTGAAGCTTTCTTT
TRBV30	NA	NA	TRBJ1-2	CAWSVSWGGYTF	TGTGCCTGGAGTGTATCGTGGGGTGGCTACACCTTC
TRBV7-3	NA	many	TRBJ1-2	CASSIRGLEGYTF	TGTGCCAGCAGTATCAGGGGTTTGGAGGGCTACACCTTC
TRBV7-2	TRBD1	many	TRBJ2-1	CASRPKTGTGVLGEQFF	TGTGCCAGCAGACCGAAGACCGGGACAGGGGTGCTTGGTGAGCAGTTCTTC
TRBV20-1	NA	NA	TRBJ2-7	CSATLAQKAYEQYF	TGCAGTGCTACCCTAGCACAGAAGGCCTACGAGCAGTACTTC
TRBV12-3/TRBV12-4	TRBD1	many	TRBJ1-2	CASSLQRQGVRGYTF	TGTGCCAGCAGTCTCCAACGACAGGGCGTAAGGGGCTACACCTTC
TRBV9	TRBD2	NA	TRBJ2-1	CASSVETSGSPYNEQFF	TGTGCCAGCAGCGTAGAGACTAGCGGGAGCCCCTACAATGAGCAGTTCTTC
TRBV28	TRBD1	NA	TRBJ1-5	CASSLFEGGAGQPQHF	TGTGCCAGCAGTTTATTTGAAGGGGGCGCGGGCCAGCCCCAGCATTTT
TRBV4-1	TRBD2	few	TRBJ2-5	CASSQEGGLADETQYF	TGCGCCAGCAGCCAAGAAGGGGGACTAGCCGACGAGACCCAGTACTTC
TRBV7-2	NA	few	TRBJ2-5	CASSAGTDQETQYF	TGTGCCAGCAGCGCGGGGACAGACCAAGAGACCCAGTACTTC
TRBV28	NA	few	TRBJ2-1	CASMGLGGVKNEQFF	TGTGCCAGCATGGGACTCGGGGGAGTCAAGAATGAGCAGTTCTTC
TRBV7-2	TRBD2	NA	TRBJ2-1	CASSYERGSYNEQFF	TGTGCCAGCAGCTACGAGCGGGGTTCCTACAATGAGCAGTTCTTC
TRBV7-8	NA	many	TRBJ2-1	CASSFAGSYNEQFF	TGTGCCAGCAGCTTCGCCGGGAGCTACAATGAGCAGTTCTTC
TRBV6-5	NA	NA	TRBJ1-1	CASSFLSERPNTEAFF	TGTGCCAGCAGTTTCCTGTCAGAGCGGCCGAACACTGAAGCTTTCTTT
TRBV10-3	TRBD1	NA	TRBJ1-1	CAISPTGDNTEAFF	TGTGCCATCAGCCCGACAGGGGATAACACTGAAGCTTTCTTT
TRBV7-2	NA	few	TRBJ2-6	CASSLDFGANVLTF	TGTGCCAGCAGCTTAGACTTCGGGGCCAACGTCCTGACTTTC
TRBV4-2	NA	few	TRBJ2-3	CASSQDWTRASSTDTQYF	TGTGCCAGCAGCCAAGATTGGACCCGGGCGTCTAGCACAGATACGCAGTATTTT
TRBV20-1	TRBD1	few	TRBJ2-1	CSADRGTYNEQFF	TGCAGTGCCGACAGGGGAACCTACAATGAGCAGTTCTTC
TRBV20-1	NA	NA	TRBJ2-3	CSGQGGPPTDTQYF	TGCAGTGGGCAGGGAGGACCGCCCACAGATACGCAGTATTTT